These 6 T cell receptor beta chains were all obtained from the same sample, sequenced in a study of patients and donors after allogeneic stem cell transplantation. TCRdb reprocessed the RT-PCR reads with MiXCR, giving one entry per CDR3 protein. The data contain 37,000 or so distinct CDR3 sequences, more than 30% of them singletons. Sequencing was carried out using blood, either unsorted or a sorted T cell fraction (not recorded which). The receptors originated from a human donor who was either an allogeneic HSCT recipient or a stem cell or donor lymphocyte infusion donor (not recorded which). It is not recorded whose cells these are; they may come from a transplant donor.

This clonotype was recorded a few times. V and J are TRBV7-3 and TRBJ2-3; D may be TRBD2 (6 bases). The CDR3 runs 17 residues. V was shortened by 3 bases and J by 0 bases, with 16 bases between the two germline ends. CDR1 SGHTA and CDR2 FQGTGA come from the germline V gene. The CDR3 spells CASSFMGGPSSTDTQYF. The CDR3 DNA reads as TGTGCCAGCAGCTTCATGGGAGGACCCTCTAGCACAGATACGCAGTATTTT. Full variable domain (remainder filled in from reference TRBV7-3 and TRBJ2-3): GAGVSQTPSNKVTEKGKYVELRCDPISGHTALYWYRQSLGQGPEFLIYFQGTGAADDSGLPNDRFFAVRPEGSVSTLKIQRTERGDSAVYLCASSFMGGPSSTDTQYFGPGTRLTVL.

The chain is built from TRBV4-2 and TRBJ2-1; 12 bases line up with TRBD2. The V and J ends lost 2 bases and 5 bases, in that order; junction bases with no gene match: 13. From germline, CDR1 is LGHNA and CDR2 YNFKEQ. The CDR3 consists of 19 residues. The DNA of the CDR3 is TGTGCCAGCAGCCAATTTCCAACCCAACTAGCGGGAGGACACAATGAGCAGTTCTTC. Its translation is CASSQFPTQLAGGHNEQFF.

The chain combines TRBV10-3 with TRBJ2-7, with 9 bases matching TRBD1. CDR1 and CDR2 from the germline V gene are ENHRY and SYGVKD. This CDR3 has 14 residues. V gave up 5 bases and J gave up 3 bases; unmatched junction bases: 5. The CDR3 DNA sequence: TGTGCCATCAGTTCCGGGACAGGGTACTACGAGCAGTACTTC. Protein sequence: CAISSGTGYYEQYF.

The V and J genes are TRBV4-2 and TRBJ2-3, with D unclear. V dropped 4 bases and J dropped 2 bases, with 10 bases sitting between them. The CDR3 loop spans 14 amino acids. CDR1 is LGHNA and CDR2 is YNFKEQ in the germline V gene. Here the CDR3 reads CASSPRANTDTQYF. CDR3 coding DNA: TGTGCCAGCAGCCCTCGGGCCAACACAGATACGCAGTATTTT.

This chain joins TRBV28 and TRBJ1-6; D may be TRBD1 (5 bases). Per germline, CDR1 MDHEN and CDR2 SYDVKM. Trimming shortened V by 6 bases and J by 4 bases, and 19 bases separated the two germline ends. There are 17 residues in the CDR3. CDR3 in DNA: TGTGCCAGCAGCTTAGCCGGGACCGAGCATTATAATTCACCCCTCCACTTT. This encodes CASSLAGTEHYNSPLHF.

The genes are TRBV5-1 and TRBJ2-1; 8 bases are shared with TRBD2. The germline V gene encodes CDR1 SGHRS and CDR2 YFSETQ. Trimming removed 3 bases from V and 2 bases from J; junction bases left unmatched: 13. The CDR3 loop spans 18 amino acids. Here the CDR3 reads CASSSLAGDASTYNEQFF. The CDR3, as DNA: TGCGCCAGCAGCTCGCTAGCGGGCGACGCTTCCACCTACAATGAGCAGTTCTTC. Using reference TRBV5-1 and TRBJ2-1 for the parts outside the CDR3, the full variable domain is KAGVTQTPRYLIKTRGQQVTLSCSPISGHRSVSWYQQTPGQGLQFLFEYFSETQRNKGNFPGRFSGRQFSNSRSEMNVSTLELGDSALYLCASSSLAGDASTYNEQFFGPGTRLTVL.